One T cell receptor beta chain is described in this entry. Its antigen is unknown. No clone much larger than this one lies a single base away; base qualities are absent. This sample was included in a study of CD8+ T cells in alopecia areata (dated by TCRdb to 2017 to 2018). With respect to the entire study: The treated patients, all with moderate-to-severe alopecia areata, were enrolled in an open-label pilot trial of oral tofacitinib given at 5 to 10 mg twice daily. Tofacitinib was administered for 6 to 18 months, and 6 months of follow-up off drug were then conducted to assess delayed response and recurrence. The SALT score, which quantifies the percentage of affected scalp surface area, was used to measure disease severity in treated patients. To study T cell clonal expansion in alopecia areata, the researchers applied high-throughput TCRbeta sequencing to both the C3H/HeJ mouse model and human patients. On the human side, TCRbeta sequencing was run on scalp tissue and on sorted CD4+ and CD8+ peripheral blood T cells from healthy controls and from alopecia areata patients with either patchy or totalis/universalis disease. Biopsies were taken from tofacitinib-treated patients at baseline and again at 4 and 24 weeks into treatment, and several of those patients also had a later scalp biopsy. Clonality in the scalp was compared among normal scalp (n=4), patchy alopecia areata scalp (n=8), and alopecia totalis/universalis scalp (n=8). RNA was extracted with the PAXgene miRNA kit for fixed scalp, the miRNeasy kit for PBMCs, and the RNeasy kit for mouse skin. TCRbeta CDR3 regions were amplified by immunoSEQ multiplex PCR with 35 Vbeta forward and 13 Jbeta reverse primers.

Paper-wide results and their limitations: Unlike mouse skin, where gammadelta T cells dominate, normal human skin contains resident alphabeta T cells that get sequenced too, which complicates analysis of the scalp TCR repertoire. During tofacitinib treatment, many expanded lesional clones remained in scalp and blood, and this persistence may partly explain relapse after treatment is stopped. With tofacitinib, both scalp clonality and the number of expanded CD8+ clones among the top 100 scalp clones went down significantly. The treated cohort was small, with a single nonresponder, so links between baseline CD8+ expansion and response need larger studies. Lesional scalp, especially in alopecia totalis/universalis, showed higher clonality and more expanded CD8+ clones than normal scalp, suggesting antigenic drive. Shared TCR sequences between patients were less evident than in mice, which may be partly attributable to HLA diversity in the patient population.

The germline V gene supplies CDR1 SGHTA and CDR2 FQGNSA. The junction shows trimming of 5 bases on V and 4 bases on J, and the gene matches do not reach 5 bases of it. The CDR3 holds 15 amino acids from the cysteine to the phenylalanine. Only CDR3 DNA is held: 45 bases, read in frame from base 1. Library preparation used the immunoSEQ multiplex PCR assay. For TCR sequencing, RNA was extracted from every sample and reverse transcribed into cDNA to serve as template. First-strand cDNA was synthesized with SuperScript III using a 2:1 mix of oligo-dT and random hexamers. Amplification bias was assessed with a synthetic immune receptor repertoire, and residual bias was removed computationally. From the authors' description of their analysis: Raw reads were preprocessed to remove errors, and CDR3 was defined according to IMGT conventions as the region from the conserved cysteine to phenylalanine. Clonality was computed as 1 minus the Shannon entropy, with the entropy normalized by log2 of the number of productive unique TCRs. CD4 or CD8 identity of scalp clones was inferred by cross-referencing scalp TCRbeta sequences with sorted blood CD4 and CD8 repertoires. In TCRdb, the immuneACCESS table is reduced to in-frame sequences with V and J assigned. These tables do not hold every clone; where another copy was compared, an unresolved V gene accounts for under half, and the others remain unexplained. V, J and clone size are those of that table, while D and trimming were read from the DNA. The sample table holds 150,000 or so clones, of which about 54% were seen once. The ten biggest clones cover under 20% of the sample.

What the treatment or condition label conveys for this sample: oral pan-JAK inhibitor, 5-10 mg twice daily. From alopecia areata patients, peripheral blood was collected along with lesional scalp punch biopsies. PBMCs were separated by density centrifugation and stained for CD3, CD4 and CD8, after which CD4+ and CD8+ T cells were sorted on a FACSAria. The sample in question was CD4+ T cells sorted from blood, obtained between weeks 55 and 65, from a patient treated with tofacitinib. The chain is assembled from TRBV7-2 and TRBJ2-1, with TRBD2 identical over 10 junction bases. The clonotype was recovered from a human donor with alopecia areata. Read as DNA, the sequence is TGTGCCAGCAGCGTCGATAGCGGGGGGTACAATGAGCAGTTCTTC. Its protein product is CASSVDSGGYNEQFF.